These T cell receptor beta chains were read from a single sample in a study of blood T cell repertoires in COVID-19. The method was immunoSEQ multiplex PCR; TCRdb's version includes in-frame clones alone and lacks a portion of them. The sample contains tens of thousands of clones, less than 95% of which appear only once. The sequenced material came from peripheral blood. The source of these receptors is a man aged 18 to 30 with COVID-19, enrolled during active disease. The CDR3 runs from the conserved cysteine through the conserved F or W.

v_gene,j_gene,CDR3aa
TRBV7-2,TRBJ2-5,CASSLGTIEETQYF
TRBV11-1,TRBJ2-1,CASSLGGYNEQFF
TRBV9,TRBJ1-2,CASSPRTDYGYTF
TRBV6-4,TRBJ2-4,CAIQTQLAKNIQYF
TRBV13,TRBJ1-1,CASSSGQAEAFF
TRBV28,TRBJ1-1,CATRQGRVAFF
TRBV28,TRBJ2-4,CASSSPGQGRNIQYF
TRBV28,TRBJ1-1,CASSFPGQGLDTEAFF
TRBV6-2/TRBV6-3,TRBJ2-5,CASSLDGPGQGGETQYF
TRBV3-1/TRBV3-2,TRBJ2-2,CASSQSGSNTGELFF
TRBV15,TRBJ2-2,CATSRGLAGGNTGELFF
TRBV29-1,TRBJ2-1,CSGDQSGTSYNEQFF
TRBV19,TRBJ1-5,CASGGAGGGNQPQHF
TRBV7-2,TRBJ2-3,CASSLDVVTQYF
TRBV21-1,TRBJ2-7,CASSKSSGYEQYF
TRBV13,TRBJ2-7,CASSSGQGSYEQYF
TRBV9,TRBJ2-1,CASSVDGSVNEQFF
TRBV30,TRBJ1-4,CAWSVENRDEKLLF
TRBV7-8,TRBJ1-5,CASSANRDSFKPQHF
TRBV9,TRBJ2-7,CASSVAGGYSYEQYF
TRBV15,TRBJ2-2,CATSRERWIPANTGELFF
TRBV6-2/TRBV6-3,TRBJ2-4,CASSYQLAGAMNIQYF